This T cell receptor (beta chain) was captured by sequencing in a study of post-analysis software for immune sequencing data. For the study at large: The cohort encompassed relapsing-remitting, secondary progressive and progressive-relapsing multiple sclerosis disease courses.

This clonotype was counted between two and nine times. What it recognizes is unknown. Study-level results: TRBV segments more frequent in patients than in controls numbered five and included TRBV5-6, TRBV5-1 and TRBV20-1. Compared with controls, patients showed significantly lower normalized Chao1 diversity.

Libraries were made from TCR beta cDNA, and they carried unique molecular identifiers. A single record per CDR3 protein comes from TCRdb applying MiXCR to the PCR reads. The data show fewer than 850,000 distinct CDR3 sequences, with about half seen just once and roughly 5% held by the top ten. Germline V gene data show CDR1 as SQVTM and CDR2 as ANQGSEA. V lost 1 base to trimming and J lost 2 bases, with 20 bases between them. The CDR3 runs 17 residues. Sequencing was done on a sample of blood. The V and J genes are TRBV29-1 and TRBJ2-5; D possibly corresponds to TRBD1 (7 bases). The TCR originated in a girl aged 5-17 years with multiple sclerosis. Here the CDR3 reads CSVEGPDPTGRQETQYF. In DNA, the CDR3 is TGCAGCGTTGAAGGGCCCGACCCGACAGGGAGGCAAGAGACCCAGTACTTC. Filled out from reference TRBV29-1 and TRBJ2-5, the complete variable domain reads SAVISQKPSRDICQRGTSLTIQCQVDSQVTMMFWYRQQPGQSLTLIATANQGSEATYESGFVIDKFPISRPNLTFSTLTVSNMSPEDSSIYLCSVEGPDPTGRQETQYFGPGTRLLVL.